The 10 T cell receptor beta chains in this list originate from one sample, sequenced in a study of blood T cells in healthy people across ages. The use of a sample-barcoded 5' primer and a J-beta primer mix characterized a second PCR of roughly 7 to 11 cycles. TCRdb processed the 5' RACE reads anew with MiXCR; each CDR3 protein has one entry. The sample contains around 1,500,000 distinct CDR3 sequences, under 30% of which appear only once. Sequenced: blood. These receptors were obtained from a woman aged 25 to 39 in good health.

This clonotype was counted between two and nine times. The chain is built from TRBV5-1 and TRBJ2-7; 7 positions match TRBD1. The V and J ends lost 5 bases and 2 bases, in that order; junction bases with no gene match: 7. This CDR3 contains 14 residues. Looked up from germline, CDR1 is SGHRS and CDR2 is YFSETQ. The CDR3 coding sequence is TGCGCCAGCAGGTGGGGACAGAACACCTACGAGCAGTACTTC. This codes for CASRWGQNTYEQYF.

The table lists this clonotype with many counts. J is TRBJ2-6 and V is TRBV4-2; D gene ambiguous. V lost 0 bases, J lost 2 bases, and 5 bases lay in between. This CDR3 spans 15 amino acids. Germline V lookup: CDR1 LGHNA, CDR2 YNFKEQ. The CDR3 DNA reads as TGTGCCAGCAGCCAAGAAGGCCCTGGGGCCAACGTCCTGACTTTC. This translates into CASSQEGPGANVLTF.

This clonotype was found many times. The junction departs from germline at one end; a sequencing error may be responsible. This chain joins TRBV5-1 and TRBJ2-7; 8 nucleotides line up with TRBD2. Per the germline V gene, CDR1 is SGHRS and CDR2 is YFSETQ. This CDR3 is 14 amino acids long. The CDR3 nucleotides read TGTGCCAGCAGCTTAACTAGCGGCCCCTACGAGCAGTACTTC. This sequence encodes CASSLTSGPYEQYF.

As concerns this clonotype: Given a much more abundant clone one base away, this may be a read error. The chain has TRBV7-3 and TRBJ2-6, with D perhaps TRBD1 (5 bases). There are 15 residues in the CDR3. CDR1 and CDR2 from the germline V gene are SGHTA and FQGTGA. The CDR3 reads CASSFSSSGANVRTF. The CDR3, as DNA: TGTGCCAGCAGCTTTTCAAGCTCTGGGGCCAACGTCCGGACTTTC. The full variable domain, its missing parts supplied by reference TRBV7-3 and TRBJ2-6, is GAGVSQTPSNKVTEKGKYVELRCDPISGHTALYWYRQSLGQGPEFLIYFQGTGAADDSGLPNDRFFAVRPEGSVSTLKIQRTERGDSAVYLCASSFSSSGANVRTFGAGSRLTVL.

Note on this clonotype: This sequence may be a read error, since a much larger clone differs from it by one base. The chain recombines TRBV12-3 or TRBV12-4 with TRBJ2-1; D possibly corresponds to TRBD1 (6 bases). The CDR3 consists of 10 residues. Trimming pared 6 bases from V and 13 bases from J, leaving 10 bases between. The CDR3 bases are TGTGCCAGCAGAAGGGGGACCCAGTTCTTC. Its translation: CASRRGTQFF.

In its sample, this clonotype was seen many times. This chain uses TRBV5-1 with TRBJ2-6; D ambiguous. Trimming removed 3 bases from V and 1 base from J, with 8 bases in between. The CDR3 runs 15 residues. Per the germline V gene, CDR1 is SGHRS and CDR2 is YFSETQ. In DNA form, the CDR3 reads TGCGCCAGCAGCTCCTCAATATCTGGGGCCAACGTCCTGACTTTC. Translation gives CASSSSISGANVLTF.

The chain combines TRBV30 with TRBJ1-5, with no clear D. V lost 5 bases to trimming and J lost 3 bases, with 11 bases between them. CDR1 is GTSNPN and CDR2 is SVGIG in the germline V gene (reference sequence). The CDR3 has 13 amino acids. The CDR3 reads CAWAGQDNQPQHF. DNA of the CDR3: TGTGCCTGGGCCGGGCAGGACAATCAGCCCCAGCATTTT. Looking up the rest from reference TRBV30 and TRBJ1-5 gives the full variable domain: SQTIHQWPATLVQPVGSPLSLECTVEGTSNPNLYWYRQAAGRGLQLLFYSVGIGQISSEVPQNLSASRPQDRQFILSSKKLLLSDSGFYLCAWAGQDNQPQHFGDGTRLSIL.

This clonotype was seen a few times. J is TRBJ1-2 and V is TRBV2, with TRBD1 matching 8 bases. The germline V gene has CDR1 SNHLY and CDR2 FYNNEI. The V segment lost 1 base and the J segment 8 bases; nucleotides outside the gene matches: 9. The CDR3 totals 15 residues. The CDR3 region has the DNA TGTGCCAGCAGTGAAGGGTTCCAGGGGGCAGGGGGCTACACCTTC. Protein: CASSEGFQGAGGYTF. Complete variable domain (other parts from reference TRBV2 and TRBJ1-2): EPEVTQTPSHQVTQMGQEVILRCVPISNHLYFYWYRQILGQKVEFLVSFYNNEISEKSEIFDDQFSVERPDGSNFTLKIRSTKLEDSAMYFCASSEGFQGAGGYTFGSGTRLTVV.

In its sample, this clonotype was seen once. A read error may account for a junction end that differs from germline. J is TRBJ1-1 and V is TRBV27; D unclear. Germline V CDR1 and CDR2: MNHEY, SMNVEV (reference sequence). This CDR3 contains 13 residues. The CDR3 spells CAGSFKQNTEAFF. The CDR3 DNA follows: TGTGCCGGCAGTTTCAAGCAGAACACTGAAGCTTTCTTT.

J is TRBJ1-1 and V is TRBV7-2; the D is unclear. The CDR3 is 15 amino acids. CDR1 SGHTA and CDR2 FQGNSA come from the germline V gene. The V gene lost 2 bases and the J gene lost 0 bases, with 10 bases spanning the gap. This chain's CDR3 is CASSLSIGLNTEAFF. The CDR3 DNA sequence: TGTGCCAGCAGCTTATCAATCGGTTTGAACACTGAAGCTTTCTTT. Combining the CDR3 with reference TRBV7-2 and TRBJ1-1 gives the whole variable domain GAGVSQSPSNKVTEKGKDVELRCDPISGHTALYWYRQSLGQGLEFLIYFQGNSAPDKSGLPSDRFSAERTGGSVSTLTIQRTQQEDSAVYLCASSLSIGLNTEAFFGQGTRLTVV.